The rows below give T cell receptor beta chains drawn from one sample of a study of T cell repertoires in cytomegalovirus infection. MiXCR, applied by TCRdb to the reads, yields one record per CDR3 protein. In the table there are about 350,000 distinct CDR3 sequences, roughly 36% of which are singletons. No antigen has been assigned to these receptors. Sequenced here: cultured PBMCs, sampled from culture after CMV antigen stimulation. The receptors derive from a human donor in good health (CMV status not recorded). Some clones in this sample may be carry-over from other donors' samples. The CDR3 runs from the conserved cysteine through the conserved F or W. D genes are given only for firm matches. Size values are once, few and many counts, or a class for expanded clones, and some rows have none.

d_gene: NA
j_gene: TRBJ1-5
v_gene: TRBV28
abundance: few
CDR3nt: TGTGCCAGCAGCCAGGGGCAGGGGAGGGATCAGCCCCAGCATTTT
CDR3aa: CASSQGQGRDQPQHF

d_gene: NA
j_gene: TRBJ2-3
v_gene: TRBV28
abundance: few
CDR3nt: TGTGCCAGCAGGGGAGCGGACCTCAGTGGAGATACGCAGTATTTT
CDR3aa: CASRGADLSGDTQYF

d_gene: NA
j_gene: TRBJ1-5
v_gene: TRBV30
abundance: NA
CDR3nt: TGTGCCTGGACCATCGGGGGGACTGTTTCCAATCAGCCCCAGCATTTT
CDR3aa: CAWTIGGTVSNQPQHF

d_gene: NA
j_gene: TRBJ2-1
v_gene: TRBV18
abundance: few
CDR3nt: TGTGCCAGCTCACCAGGTGAAGGTGAGCAGTTCTTC
CDR3aa: CASSPGEGEQFF

d_gene: TRBD1
j_gene: TRBJ2-3
v_gene: TRBV7-6
abundance: few
CDR3nt: TGTGCCAGCAGCTTATATCCACAGGGGGCGGATACGCAGTATTTT
CDR3aa: CASSLYPQGADTQYF

d_gene: TRBD2
j_gene: TRBJ2-1
v_gene: TRBV29-1
abundance: NA
CDR3nt: TGCAGCGTTAGCGGGGCCCTAGGCAATGAGCAGTTCTTC
CDR3aa: CSVSGALGNEQFF

d_gene: NA
j_gene: TRBJ2-1
v_gene: TRBV7-2
abundance: NA
CDR3nt: TGTGCCAGCAGCTTAGCGGGGTCCGCGGCAGGGTGGTACAATGAGCAGTTCTTC
CDR3aa: CASSLAGSAAGWYNEQFF

d_gene: NA
j_gene: TRBJ2-5
v_gene: TRBV18
abundance: NA
CDR3nt: TGTGCCAGCTCACCCGCTCCCCCGGGAGCTCTTCAAGAGACCCAGTACTTC
CDR3aa: CASSPAPPGALQETQYF

d_gene: NA
j_gene: TRBJ2-3
v_gene: TRBV24-1
abundance: NA
CDR3nt: TGTGCCACCAGTGATTTTTTCGAAGGAGCAACAGATACGCAGTATTTT
CDR3aa: CATSDFFEGATDTQYF

d_gene: TRBD1
j_gene: TRBJ2-1
v_gene: TRBV5-1
abundance: few
CDR3nt: TGCGCCAGCAGCCCGGGACAGGGGATAGGGGAGCAGTTCTTC
CDR3aa: CASSPGQGIGEQFF

d_gene: TRBD2
j_gene: TRBJ2-5
v_gene: TRBV11-2
abundance: NA
CDR3nt: TGTGCCAGCAGCCAAGGACTAGCGGGAGACGAGACCCAGTGCTTC
CDR3aa: CASSQGLAGDETQCF

d_gene: NA
j_gene: TRBJ1-2
v_gene: TRBV2
abundance: NA
CDR3nt: TGTGCCAGCAGTGAACCAACTAACTATGGCTACACCTTC
CDR3aa: CASSEPTNYGYTF

d_gene: NA
j_gene: TRBJ2-7
v_gene: TRBV28
abundance: NA
CDR3nt: TGTGCCAGCAATCCCTTTGGGGGATCCTCCTACGAGCAGTACTTC
CDR3aa: CASNPFGGSSYEQYF

d_gene: NA
j_gene: TRBJ1-1
v_gene: TRBV4-1
abundance: NA
CDR3nt: TGCGCCAGCAGCCAAGATAGCGGGAAGGGGGGGAACACTGAAGCTTTCTTT
CDR3aa: CASSQDSGKGGNTEAFF

d_gene: TRBD2
j_gene: TRBJ2-7
v_gene: TRBV28
abundance: NA
CDR3nt: TGTGCCAGCAGTTCGGGACTAGCGGGTAAAGTCCACGAGCAGTACTTC
CDR3aa: CASSSGLAGKVHEQYF

d_gene: NA
j_gene: TRBJ2-1
v_gene: TRBV29-1
abundance: NA
CDR3nt: TGCAGCGTTGAAGGACAGGCCTACAATGAGCAGTTCTTC
CDR3aa: CSVEGQAYNEQFF

d_gene: TRBD1
j_gene: TRBJ2-5
v_gene: TRBV15
abundance: NA
CDR3nt: TGTGCCACCAGCTCCGAACCGGGACAGGGGACCGCAGGGACCCAGTACTTC
CDR3aa: CATSSEPGQGTAGTQYF

d_gene: NA
j_gene: TRBJ2-1
v_gene: TRBV7-2
abundance: NA
CDR3nt: TGTGCCAGCAGCGCCGACGGGACAACAAGCTCCTACAATGAGCAGTTCTTC
CDR3aa: CASSADGTTSSYNEQFF

d_gene: NA
j_gene: TRBJ2-1
v_gene: TRBV7-2
abundance: NA
CDR3nt: TGTGCCAGCAGCTTAAACGGGCTCTACAATGAGCAGTTCTTC
CDR3aa: CASSLNGLYNEQFF

d_gene: NA
j_gene: TRBJ2-3
v_gene: TRBV19
abundance: NA
CDR3nt: TGTGCCAGTAGGGGCCAGGGGAAGGCCACAGATACGCAGTATTTT
CDR3aa: CASRGQGKATDTQYF

d_gene: NA
j_gene: TRBJ2-1
v_gene: TRBV7-7
abundance: few
CDR3nt: TGTGCTAGCAGCATTCAGTCGGGTGAGCAGTTCTTC
CDR3aa: CASSIQSGEQFF

d_gene: NA
j_gene: TRBJ2-1
v_gene: TRBV5-1
abundance: NA
CDR3nt: TGCGCCAGCAAGGTAGGGGACACTGAGCAGTTCTTC
CDR3aa: CASKVGDTEQFF

d_gene: NA
j_gene: TRBJ2-1
v_gene: TRBV7-2
abundance: NA
CDR3nt: TGTGCCAGCAGCTTAGATTGGGGTTTTTACAATGAGCAGTTCTTC
CDR3aa: CASSLDWGFYNEQFF

d_gene: TRBD2
j_gene: TRBJ2-4
v_gene: TRBV5-4
abundance: NA
CDR3nt: TGTGCCAGCAGCCTGCGGACTAGCGGGGAGGGATCGGACATTCAGTACTTC
CDR3aa: CASSLRTSGEGSDIQYF

d_gene: TRBD2
j_gene: TRBJ2-7
v_gene: TRBV7-2
abundance: many
CDR3nt: TGTGCCAGCAGCGGGAAACTAGCGGGAGTTTCATACGAGCAGTACTTC
CDR3aa: CASSGKLAGVSYEQYF

d_gene: NA
j_gene: TRBJ2-1
v_gene: TRBV20-1
abundance: NA
CDR3nt: TGCAGTGCTAGAGATCTAACGTCCTACAATGAGCAGTTCTTC
CDR3aa: CSARDLTSYNEQFF

d_gene: TRBD1
j_gene: TRBJ1-1
v_gene: TRBV12-3/TRBV12-4
abundance: NA
CDR3nt: TGTGCCAGCAGTCTTCGACAGGGGGCAAAGACTGAAGCTTTCTTT
CDR3aa: CASSLRQGAKTEAFF

d_gene: NA
j_gene: TRBJ2-7
v_gene: TRBV4-3
abundance: NA
CDR3nt: TGCGCCAGCAGCCAAGATAGAGCAAGCGACTCCTACGAGCAGTACTTC
CDR3aa: CASSQDRASDSYEQYF

d_gene: TRBD2
j_gene: TRBJ2-2
v_gene: TRBV7-2
abundance: NA
CDR3nt: TGTGCCAGCAGCCCTGGACTAGCGGGAGGGAGCACCGGGGAGCTGTTTTTT
CDR3aa: CASSPGLAGGSTGELFF

d_gene: NA
j_gene: TRBJ2-1
v_gene: TRBV28
abundance: NA
CDR3nt: TGTGCCAGCACTCGAAGCTCCTACAATGAGCAGTTCTTC
CDR3aa: CASTRSSYNEQFF

d_gene: TRBD1
j_gene: TRBJ1-5
v_gene: TRBV28
abundance: NA
CDR3nt: TGTGCCAGCACCGCGGGACAGGGAGTAGATAGCAATCAGCCCCAGCATTTT
CDR3aa: CASTAGQGVDSNQPQHF

d_gene: NA
j_gene: TRBJ1-2
v_gene: TRBV18
abundance: NA
CDR3nt: TGTGCCAGCTCAGAGGGAGAGAACTATGGCTACACCTTC
CDR3aa: CASSEGENYGYTF

d_gene: NA
j_gene: TRBJ2-1
v_gene: TRBV5-4
abundance: few
CDR3nt: TGTGCCAGCTTACCGGGGGGCGGGAAAGGGACCTACAATGAGCAGTTCTTC
CDR3aa: CASLPGGGKGTYNEQFF

d_gene: TRBD1
j_gene: TRBJ1-3
v_gene: TRBV7-2
abundance: few
CDR3nt: TGTGCCAGCAGCCCCAGGGAGGGACAGATATATTTT
CDR3aa: CASSPREGQIYF

d_gene: NA
j_gene: TRBJ1-4
v_gene: TRBV7-9
abundance: few
CDR3nt: TGTGCCAGCAGCCCCCCCCGGGCGGTAGCGCCTCGGGCAACTAATGAAAAACTGTTTTTT
CDR3aa: CASSPPRAVAPRATNEKLFF

d_gene: TRBD2
j_gene: TRBJ2-1
v_gene: TRBV4-3
abundance: NA
CDR3nt: TGCGCCAGCAGCCACGGGACTAGAGGGGGCAATGAGCAGTTCTTC
CDR3aa: CASSHGTRGGNEQFF

d_gene: TRBD1
j_gene: TRBJ2-1
v_gene: TRBV27
abundance: NA
CDR3nt: TGTGCCAGCAGTCTTAGACAGGGTACAATGAAGCAGTTCTTC
CDR3aa: CASSLRQGTMKQFF

d_gene: TRBD2
j_gene: TRBJ2-1
v_gene: TRBV12-3/TRBV12-4
abundance: few
CDR3nt: TGTGCCAGCAGCCCTCTAGCGGGAGTCTACAATGAGCAGTTCTTC
CDR3aa: CASSPLAGVYNEQFF

d_gene: TRBD2
j_gene: TRBJ2-1
v_gene: TRBV30
abundance: NA
CDR3nt: TGTGCCTGGACTCGACTAGCGGGCGAGTACAATGAGCAGTTCTTC
CDR3aa: CAWTRLAGEYNEQFF

d_gene: NA
j_gene: TRBJ2-1
v_gene: TRBV4-1
abundance: few
CDR3nt: TGCGCCAGCAGCCAAGATAACTACAATGAGCAGTTCTTC
CDR3aa: CASSQDNYNEQFF

d_gene: NA
j_gene: TRBJ2-5
v_gene: TRBV20-1
abundance: few
CDR3nt: TGCAGTGCCACCGCGGGTACAAGGGAAGAGACCCAGTACTTC
CDR3aa: CSATAGTREETQYF

d_gene: NA
j_gene: TRBJ1-1
v_gene: TRBV7-8
abundance: NA
CDR3nt: TGTGCCAGCAGCCGAGTACAGGGAAACACTGAAGCTTTCTTT
CDR3aa: CASSRVQGNTEAFF

d_gene: NA
j_gene: TRBJ1-2
v_gene: TRBV2
abundance: NA
CDR3nt: TGTGCCAGCAGTGGTAGTACGTCTGGCTATGGCTACACCTTC
CDR3aa: CASSGSTSGYGYTF

d_gene: NA
j_gene: TRBJ1-2
v_gene: TRBV5-1
abundance: NA
CDR3nt: TGCGCCAGCAGCTTGGGGCGGGAGGACTATGGCTACACCTTC
CDR3aa: CASSLGREDYGYTF

d_gene: TRBD1
j_gene: TRBJ1-2
v_gene: TRBV6-6
abundance: few
CDR3nt: TGTGCCAGCAGACTCACAGGGGGCGCGGGAGGCTACACCTTC
CDR3aa: CASRLTGGAGGYTF

d_gene: NA
j_gene: TRBJ1-1
v_gene: TRBV12-3/TRBV12-4
abundance: few
CDR3nt: TGTGCCAGCAGACGCACAGGGACCCCTGAAGCTTTCTTT
CDR3aa: CASRRTGTPEAFF

d_gene: NA
j_gene: TRBJ1-5
v_gene: TRBV18
abundance: few
CDR3nt: TGTGCCAGCTCACCACGAGTGAATCAGCCCCAGCATTTT
CDR3aa: CASSPRVNQPQHF

d_gene: NA
j_gene: TRBJ2-4
v_gene: TRBV7-9
abundance: NA
CDR3nt: TGTGCCAGCAGCTATGGCCAGGGGTTTCCCAAAAACATTCAGTACTTC
CDR3aa: CASSYGQGFPKNIQYF

d_gene: NA
j_gene: TRBJ2-1
v_gene: TRBV7-2
abundance: NA
CDR3nt: TGTGCCAGCAGCTTTCAAAGCGGTTACAATGAGCAGTTCTTC
CDR3aa: CASSFQSGYNEQFF

d_gene: TRBD1
j_gene: TRBJ1-1
v_gene: TRBV25-1
abundance: NA
CDR3nt: TGTGCCAGCAAGGGACAGGGGGCCGGTGAAGCTTTCTTT
CDR3aa: CASKGQGAGEAFF

d_gene: NA
j_gene: TRBJ2-5
v_gene: TRBV19
abundance: NA
CDR3nt: TGTGCCAGTAGTATAGATCGGTTAGGCGGTATGGAGACCCAGTACTTC
CDR3aa: CASSIDRLGGMETQYF

d_gene: TRBD1
j_gene: TRBJ1-4
v_gene: TRBV7-9
abundance: NA
CDR3nt: TGTGCCAGCAGCTCAGGGGGCTTCGGTGAAAAACTGTTTTTT
CDR3aa: CASSSGGFGEKLFF

d_gene: NA
j_gene: TRBJ2-5
v_gene: TRBV19
abundance: NA
CDR3nt: TGTGCCAGTAGTAGAGACATGAGGGAGACCCAGTACTTC
CDR3aa: CASSRDMRETQYF

d_gene: NA
j_gene: TRBJ2-3
v_gene: TRBV6-5
abundance: NA
CDR3nt: TGTGCCAGCAGTTACTCTCCTCCTATTGCCACAGATACGCAGTATTTT
CDR3aa: CASSYSPPIATDTQYF

d_gene: TRBD2
j_gene: TRBJ2-3
v_gene: TRBV2
abundance: NA
CDR3nt: TGTGCCAGCAGTGGCCTAGCGGGAGAGAATACGCAGTATTTT
CDR3aa: CASSGLAGENTQYF

d_gene: NA
j_gene: TRBJ1-5
v_gene: TRBV6-6
abundance: few
CDR3nt: TGTGCCAGCAGTGAGTCCGGGCGCTTGTCCCAGCCCCAGCATTTT
CDR3aa: CASSESGRLSQPQHF

d_gene: NA
j_gene: TRBJ2-3
v_gene: TRBV7-2
abundance: NA
CDR3nt: TGTGCCAGCAGCTTAATGGCGGGACCAGATACGCAGTATTTT
CDR3aa: CASSLMAGPDTQYF